The 14 T cell receptor beta chains given below trace back to one sample, sequenced in a study of control samples from healthy donors and cancer patients. Some clones are missing from TCRdb's copy, which holds only in-frame ones; the method was immunoSEQ multiplex PCR. The table records around 110,000 clones, 70% to 90% of them present only once. Sequenced material: blood. Receptor source: a woman in her 70s in good health.

The chain combines TRBV9 with TRBJ1-5; 7 bases line up with TRBD1. This CDR3 region has 15 residues. V was pared by 4 bases and J by 6 bases, with 10 bases of the junction left unmatched. CDR1 is SGDLS, CDR2 YYNGEE, per germline. CDR3 sequence (DNA): TGTGCCAGCAGCCCACAAGGGGAGGGGGCTCAGCCCCAGCATTTT. This gives the protein CASSPQGEGAQPQHF. Combining the CDR3 with reference TRBV9 and TRBJ1-5 gives the whole variable domain DSGVTQTPKHLITATGQRVTLRCSPRSGDLSVYWYQQSLDQGLQFLIQYYNGEERAKGNILERFSAQQFPDLHSELNLSSLELGDSALYFCASSPQGEGAQPQHFGDGTRLSIL.

The chain combines TRBV6-5 with TRBJ1-2; D may be TRBD1 (5 bases). The germline gives CDR1 MNHEY, CDR2 SVGAGI. Trimming stripped 6 bases from V and 5 bases from J, with 19 bases between. The CDR3 has 15 amino acids. CDR3 DNA: TGTGCCAGCAGCCCACCCCCGGGGCGCGGGTATGGCTACACCTTC. Protein product: CASSPPPGRGYGYTF.

The chain combines TRBV23-1 with TRBJ1-3; D gene ambiguous. TRBV23-1 is recorded as an ORF, its role being uncertain. The CDR3 is made up of 18 amino acids. Trimming pared 4 bases from V and 0 bases from J, leaving 19 bases between. The CDR3 nucleotides read TGCGCCAGCAGTCTAAGGGAATGGTGTTGCCGCTCTGGAAACACCATATATTTT. Translating gives CASSLREWCCRSGNTIYF.

This clone was recorded only once. V and J are TRBV5-1 and TRBJ1-1; 8 bases map to TRBD1. V lost 2 bases to trimming and J lost 5 bases; unmatched junction nucleotides: 5. Germline loops: CDR1 SGHRS, CDR2 YFSETQ. The CDR3 consists of 14 residues. The CDR3 nucleotides read TGCGCCAGCAGCTTAGGACAGGGACAAACTGAAGCTTTCTTT. This gives the protein CASSLGQGQTEAFF.

This chain links TRBV3-1 (or the pseudogene TRBV3-2) with TRBJ1-1; the D gene is possibly TRBD1 (5 bases). The CDR3 covers 16 residues. The germline V gene encodes CDR1 LGHDT and CDR2 YNNKEL (reference sequence). The ends were cut back, 1 base at V and 11 bases at J, with 23 bases in the middle. The CDR3 nucleotides are TGTGCCAGCAGCCAAGTTCTGATCGGGGGGTTTAGAGGTGCTTTCTTT. Protein product: CASSQVLIGGFRGAFF.

This chain joins TRBV5-6 and TRBJ2-7; 9 bases map to TRBD1. There are 16 residues in the CDR3. J gave up 0 bases and V 4 bases, and 8 bases lay outside the gene matches. CDR1 is SGHDT, CDR2 YYEEEE, per germline. CDR3 loop: CASSPKGTGSSYEQYF. CDR3 DNA sequence: TGTGCCAGCAGCCCGAAAGGGACAGGGAGCTCCTACGAGCAGTACTTC.

J is TRBJ1-2 and V is TRBV3-1 (or the pseudogene TRBV3-2), with D uncertain. Per the germline V gene, CDR1 is LGHDT and CDR2 is YNNKEL (reference sequence). With 1 base removed from V and 0 bases from J, the gap between germline ends came to 6 bases. The CDR3 spans 14 residues. The CDR3 spells CASSQAASNYGYTF. The CDR3 region has the DNA TGTGCCAGCAGCCAAGCGGCTTCTAACTATGGCTACACCTTC.

The chain employs TRBV19 and TRBJ2-3; 9 bases are a match to TRBD1. The CDR3 length is 18 residues. Looked up from germline, CDR1 is LNHDA and CDR2 is SQIVND (reference sequence). V dropped 3 bases and J dropped 3; count of bases not matched to a gene: 13. The CDR3 DNA reads as TGTGCCAGTAGTATGACCTCCGGGACAGGGATTAGTACAGATACGCAGTATTTT. It codes for CASSMTSGTGISTDTQYF.

The chain joins TRBV5-1 to TRBJ2-7; 12 positions agree with TRBD1. The CDR3 runs to 15 residues. Trimming cost V 4 bases and J 6 bases; bases outside gene matches: 8. Germline V gene lookup returns CDR1 SGHRS and CDR2 YFSETQ. The CDR3 loop reads CASSASGTGGSEQYF. As DNA, the CDR3 is TGCGCCAGCAGCGCCTCCGGGACAGGGGGCAGCGAGCAGTACTTC. The full variable domain, its missing parts supplied by reference TRBV5-1 and TRBJ2-7, is KAGVTQTPRYLIKTRGQQVTLSCSPISGHRSVSWYQQTPGQGLQFLFEYFSETQRNKGNFPGRFSGRQFSNSRSEMNVSTLELGDSALYLCASSASGTGGSEQYFGPGTRLTVT.

This clone was counted a few times. The chain links TRBV5-6 to TRBJ2-5, with no clear D. This CDR3 contains 11 residues. Trimming shortened V by 2 bases and J by 2 bases, and 1 base separated the two germline ends. The germline V gene has CDR1 SGHDT and CDR2 YYEEEE. The CDR3 spells CASSLQETQYF. The CDR3 coding sequence is TGTGCCAGCAGCTTACAAGAGACCCAGTACTTC.

This clone was detected only once. This rearrangement joins TRBV2 to TRBJ1-1; possibly TRBD1 for D (5 bases). Trimming pared 8 bases from V and 5 bases from J, leaving 18 bases between. The germline gives CDR1 SNHLY, CDR2 FYNNEI. The CDR3 loop spans 14 amino acids. As DNA, the CDR3 is TGTGCCAGCCGAACTCTCAGGGAGTCGACTGAAGCTTTCTTT. Its translation: CASRTLRESTEAFF.

The chain recombines TRBV27 with TRBJ2-1; tentative D call: TRBD2 (7 bases). The V gene's germline CDR1 is MNHEY and CDR2 SMNVEV (reference sequence). The CDR3 sequence is 14 residues long. The germline V and J ends were trimmed by 7 bases and 5 bases, with 15 bases remaining between them. The DNA of the CDR3 is TGTGCCAGCAAAGCGGGGACATTGAACAATGAGCAGTTCTTC. Translated, it gives CASKAGTLNNEQFF.

As DNA, the CDR3 is TGTGCCAGCAGTCAACAGGGGGCTGGAAACACCATATATTTT. Translated: CASSQQGAGNTIYF. The rearrangement joins TRBV7-9 to TRBJ1-3; 8 bases align to TRBD1. Unmatched junction bases numbered 3, after V lost 6 bases and J lost 2 bases. The CDR3 is made up of 14 amino acids. Germline V gives CDR1 SEHNR, CDR2 FQNEAQ (reference sequence). The full variable domain, in which reference TRBV7-9 and TRBJ1-3 provide the parts outside the CDR3, is DTGVSQNPRHKITKRGQNVTFRCDPISEHNRLYWYRQTLGQGPEFLTYFQNEAQLEKSRLLSDRFSAERPKGSFSTLEIQRTEQGDSAMYLCASSQQGAGNTIYFGEGSWLTVV.

The gene calls are TRBV19 and TRBJ2-2; TRBD2 might be the D (6 bases). This CDR3 is 13 amino acids long. Germline V CDR1 and CDR2: LNHDA, SQIVND (reference sequence). With 5 bases removed from V and 3 bases from J, the gap between germline ends came to 7 bases. The CDR3 DNA sequence: TGTGCCAGTAGTTGGGACTACACCGGGGAGCTGTTTTTT. The encoded protein is CASSWDYTGELFF.